The clone carrying this T cell receptor beta chain appeared once. The antigen is unknown. PCR was performed using 60 Vbeta and 13 Jbeta primers. The assay was immunoSEQ multiplex PCR, and TCRdb's table has in-frame clones only and misses some. The sample holds about 43,000 clones, over 55% seen once. The data stem from a study of cytomegalovirus exposure and HLA in healthy donors. Study-level information: From donors who were HLA-typed, an early data release held about 89 million unique TCRs.

Study-level findings and limits: In a later analysis, at a false discovery rate of 0.05, 16,951 TCR beta sequences matched HLA alleles. No immune exposure information besides CMV serostatus was available. A few CMV-associated chains were confirmed in vitro to be specific for CMV antigens.

This CDR3 comprises 13 residues. V trimming: 0 bases; J trimming: 7 bases; junction bases outside the gene matches: 4. Per the germline V gene, CDR1 is SQVTM and CDR2 is ANQGSEA. The sequence was obtained from a human donor in good health. This chain connects TRBV29-1 to TRBJ2-5, with TRBD1 identical over 8 bases. Sequencing was performed on PBMCs. DNA for the CDR3: TGCAGCGTTGAAGAGACAGGGGTGGTGACCCAGTACTTC. As protein: CSVEETGVVTQYF.